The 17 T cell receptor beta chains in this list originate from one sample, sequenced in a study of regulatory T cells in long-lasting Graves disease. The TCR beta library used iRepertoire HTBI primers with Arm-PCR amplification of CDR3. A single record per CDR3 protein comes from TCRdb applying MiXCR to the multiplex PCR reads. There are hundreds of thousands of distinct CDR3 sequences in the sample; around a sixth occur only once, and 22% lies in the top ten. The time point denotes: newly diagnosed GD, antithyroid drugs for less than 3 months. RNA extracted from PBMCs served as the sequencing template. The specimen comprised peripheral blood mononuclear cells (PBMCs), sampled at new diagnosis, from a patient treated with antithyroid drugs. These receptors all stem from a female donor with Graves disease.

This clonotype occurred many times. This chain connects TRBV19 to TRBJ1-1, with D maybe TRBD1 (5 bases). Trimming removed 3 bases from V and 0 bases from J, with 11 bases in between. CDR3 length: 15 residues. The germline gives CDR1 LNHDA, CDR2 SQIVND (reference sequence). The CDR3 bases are TGTGCCAGTAGTATGGAGGGACGGCTGAACACTGAAGCTTTCTTT. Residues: CASSMEGRLNTEAFF.

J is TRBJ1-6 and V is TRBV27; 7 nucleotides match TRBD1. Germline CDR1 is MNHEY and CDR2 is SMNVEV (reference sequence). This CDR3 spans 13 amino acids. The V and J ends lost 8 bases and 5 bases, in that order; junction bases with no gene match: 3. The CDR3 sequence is CASGDRDNSPLHF. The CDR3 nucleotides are TGTGCCAGCGGGGACAGAGATAATTCACCCCTCCACTTT.

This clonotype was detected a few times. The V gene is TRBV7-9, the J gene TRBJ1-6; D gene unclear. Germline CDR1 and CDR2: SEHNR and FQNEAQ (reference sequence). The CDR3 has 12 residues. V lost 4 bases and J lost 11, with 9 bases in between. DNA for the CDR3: TGTGCCAGCAGCTCGCGACCGACACCCCTCCACTTT. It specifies CASSSRPTPLHF.

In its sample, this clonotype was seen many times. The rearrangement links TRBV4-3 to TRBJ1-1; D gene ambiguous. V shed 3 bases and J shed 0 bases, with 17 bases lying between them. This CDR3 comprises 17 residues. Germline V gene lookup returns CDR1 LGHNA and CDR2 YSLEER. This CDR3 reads CASSHGMIDGLNTEAFF. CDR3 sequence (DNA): TGCGCCAGCAGCCATGGTATGATCGACGGCTTGAACACTGAAGCTTTCTTT.

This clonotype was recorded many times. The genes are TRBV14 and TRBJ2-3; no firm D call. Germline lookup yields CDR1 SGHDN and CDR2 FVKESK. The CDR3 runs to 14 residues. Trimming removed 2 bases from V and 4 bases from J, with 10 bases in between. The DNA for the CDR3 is TGTGCCAGCAGCCAATCCTCCTGGGCAGATACGCAGTATTTT. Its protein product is CASSQSSWADTQYF. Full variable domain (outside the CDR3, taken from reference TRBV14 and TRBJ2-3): EAGVTQFPSHSVIEKGQTVTLRCDPISGHDNLYWYRRVMGKEIKFLLHFVKESKQDESGMPNNRFLAERTGGTYSTLKVQPAELEDSGVYFCASSQSSWADTQYFGPGTRLTVL.

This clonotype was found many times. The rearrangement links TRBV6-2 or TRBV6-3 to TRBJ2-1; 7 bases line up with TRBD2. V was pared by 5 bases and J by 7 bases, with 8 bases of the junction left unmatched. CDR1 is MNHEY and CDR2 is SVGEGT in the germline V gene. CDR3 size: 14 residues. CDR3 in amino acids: CASSRGLERNEQFF. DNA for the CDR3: TGTGCCAGCAGTCGCGGACTAGAGCGGAATGAGCAGTTCTTC.

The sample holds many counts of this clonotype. This CDR3 is CASSFGNSYNEQFF. The CDR3 DNA reads as TGTGCCAGCAGTTTTGGTAACTCCTACAATGAGCAGTTCTTC. The rearrangement links TRBV27 to TRBJ2-1; D remains ambiguous. The CDR3 runs to 14 residues. V dropped 3 bases and J dropped 0 bases, with 6 bases sitting between them. The germline V gene has CDR1 MNHEY and CDR2 SMNVEV (reference sequence).

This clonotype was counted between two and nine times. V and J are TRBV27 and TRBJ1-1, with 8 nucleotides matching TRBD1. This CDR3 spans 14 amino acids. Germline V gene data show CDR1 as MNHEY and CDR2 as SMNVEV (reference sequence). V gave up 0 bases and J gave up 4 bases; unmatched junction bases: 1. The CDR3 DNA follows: TGTGCCAGCAGTTTATCTCAGGGGGCCACTGAAGCTTTCTTT. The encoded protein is CASSLSQGATEAFF.

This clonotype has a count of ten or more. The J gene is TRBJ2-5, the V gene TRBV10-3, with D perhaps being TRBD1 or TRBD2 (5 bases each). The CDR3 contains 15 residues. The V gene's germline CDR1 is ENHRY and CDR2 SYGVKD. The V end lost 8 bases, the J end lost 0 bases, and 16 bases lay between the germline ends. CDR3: CAILRPGTYQETQYF. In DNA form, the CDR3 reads TGTGCCATCTTACGACCCGGGACCTACCAAGAGACCCAGTACTTC.

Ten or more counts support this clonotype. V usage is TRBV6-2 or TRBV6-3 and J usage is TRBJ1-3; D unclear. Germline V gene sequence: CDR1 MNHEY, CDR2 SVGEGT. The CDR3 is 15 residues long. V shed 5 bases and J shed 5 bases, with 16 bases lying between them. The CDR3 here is CASSELDYPRNTIYF. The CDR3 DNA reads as TGTGCCAGCAGTGAATTGGACTATCCCAGAAACACCATATATTTT.

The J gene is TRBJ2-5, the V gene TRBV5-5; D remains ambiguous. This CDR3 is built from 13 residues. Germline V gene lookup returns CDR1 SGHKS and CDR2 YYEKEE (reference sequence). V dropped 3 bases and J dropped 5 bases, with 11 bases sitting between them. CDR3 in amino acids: CASSSDPSETQYF. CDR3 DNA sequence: TGTGCCAGCAGCTCGGACCCTTCCGAGACCCAGTACTTC.

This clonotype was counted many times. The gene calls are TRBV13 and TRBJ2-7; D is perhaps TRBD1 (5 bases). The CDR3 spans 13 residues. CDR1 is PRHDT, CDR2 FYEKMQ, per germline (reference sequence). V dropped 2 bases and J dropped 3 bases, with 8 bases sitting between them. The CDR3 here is CASSLQGYYEQYF. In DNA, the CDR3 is TGTGCCAGCAGCTTACAGGGCTACTACGAGCAGTACTTC.

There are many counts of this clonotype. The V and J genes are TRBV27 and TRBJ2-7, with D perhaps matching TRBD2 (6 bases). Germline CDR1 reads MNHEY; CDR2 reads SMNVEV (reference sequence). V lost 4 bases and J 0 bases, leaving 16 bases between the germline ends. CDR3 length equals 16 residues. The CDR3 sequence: CASSSRGTRNSYEQYF. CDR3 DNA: TGTGCCAGCAGTTCCCGGGGGACCCGAAACTCCTACGAGCAGTACTTC.

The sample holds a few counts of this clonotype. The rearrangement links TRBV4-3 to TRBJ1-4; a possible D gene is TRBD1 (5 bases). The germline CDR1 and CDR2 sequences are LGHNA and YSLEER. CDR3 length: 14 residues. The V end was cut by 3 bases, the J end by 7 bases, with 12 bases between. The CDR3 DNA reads TGCGCCAGCAGCCATCCCGGGACGTCTGAAAAACTGTTTTTT. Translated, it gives CASSHPGTSEKLFF.

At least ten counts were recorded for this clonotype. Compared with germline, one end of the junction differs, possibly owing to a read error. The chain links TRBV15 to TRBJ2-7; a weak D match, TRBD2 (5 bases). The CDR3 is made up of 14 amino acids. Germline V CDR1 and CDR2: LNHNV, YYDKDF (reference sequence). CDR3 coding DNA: TGCGCCACCAGCTCCACGGAGCGGTCCTACGAGCAGTACTTC. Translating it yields CATSSTERSYEQYF.

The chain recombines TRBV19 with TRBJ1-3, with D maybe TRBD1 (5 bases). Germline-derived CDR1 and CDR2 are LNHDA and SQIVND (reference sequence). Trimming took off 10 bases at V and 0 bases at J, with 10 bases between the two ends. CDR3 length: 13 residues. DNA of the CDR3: TGTGCCACTACAGGCCACTCTGGAAACACCATATATTTT. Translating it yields CATTGHSGNTIYF.

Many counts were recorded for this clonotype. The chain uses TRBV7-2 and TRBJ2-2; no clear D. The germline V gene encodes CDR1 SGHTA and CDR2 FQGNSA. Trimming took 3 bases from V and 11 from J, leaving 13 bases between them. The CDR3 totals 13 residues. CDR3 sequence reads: CASSFNELGELFF. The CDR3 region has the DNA TGTGCCAGCAGCTTTAATGAGCTGGGCGAGCTGTTTTTT.